A single sample gave rise to the 31 T cell receptor beta chains below, sequenced in a study of PD-L1 blockade in urothelial cancer. Measured with immunoSEQ multiplex PCR; TCRdb has only the in-frame clones, and not every one. The sample shows around 40,000 clones, approximately 34% of them seen only once. Sequenced here: tumor tissue, sampled before atezolizumab (anti-PD-L1) treatment. Receptor source: a man aged 55 to 69 with urothelial cancer.

This clone was detected ten times or more. This rearrangement joins TRBV11-3 to TRBJ1-1; 10 bases agree with TRBD1. Per germline, CDR1 SGHNT and CDR2 YENEEA. The trim removed 5 bases at V and 10 bases at J, leaving 13 bases unmatched. The CDR3 has 15 amino acids. The DNA for the CDR3 is TGTGCCAGCAGCGAACCCGGGACAGGGGTGAGTCGAGCTTTCTTT. Residues: CASSEPGTGVSRAFF.

This clone has only a few counts. The genes are TRBV11-3 and TRBJ2-6; 7 bases agree with TRBD1. With 1 base clipped from V and 0 bases from J, the junction kept 3 bases outside the gene matches. In germline, CDR1 is SGHNT, CDR2 YENEEA. The CDR3 totals 17 residues. The CDR3 region is CASSLGQGASGANVLTF. CDR3 in DNA: TGTGCCAGCAGCTTAGGACAGGGTGCCTCTGGGGCCAACGTCCTGACTTTC.

This chain joins TRBV5-1 and TRBJ1-2, with TRBD1 identical over 7 bases. V lost 4 bases, J lost 4 bases, and 7 bases stayed unmatched. The CDR3 sequence is 14 residues long. CDR1 and CDR2 (germline): SGHRS, YFSETQ. This CDR3 is CASSEGTAIYGYTF. In DNA, the CDR3 is TGCGCCAGCAGCGAGGGGACAGCAATCTATGGCTACACCTTC.

The chain recombines TRBV19 with TRBJ1-3; a possible D gene is TRBD1 (5 bases). CDR3 length equals 14 residues. V shed 7 bases and J shed 1 base, with 11 bases lying between them. Germline V gene data show CDR1 as LNHDA and CDR2 as SQIVND (reference sequence). The CDR3 DNA is TGTGCCAGTACCCCACAGGTTTCTGGAAACACCATATATTTT. It encodes CASTPQVSGNTIYF.

The gene calls are TRBV19 and TRBJ1-5; D gene unclear. Per germline, CDR1 LNHDA and CDR2 SQIVND (reference sequence). The CDR3 is 14 residues long. Trimming cost V 3 bases and J 4 bases, with 10 bases left between them. CDR3 nucleotides: TGTGCCAGTAGTATCCCCAGAACGAATCAGCCCCAGCATTTT. Its protein product is CASSIPRTNQPQHF. Variable domain in full (rest from reference TRBV19 and TRBJ1-5): DGGITQSPKYLFRKEGQNVTLSCEQNLNHDAMYWYRQDPGQGLRLIYYSQIVNDFQKGDIAEGYSVSREKKESFPLTVTSAQKNPTAFYLCASSIPRTNQPQHFGDGTRLSIL.

A single count supports this clone. The chain couples TRBV5-1 to TRBJ2-1; 9 bases fit TRBD2. Germline V gene lookup returns CDR1 SGHRS and CDR2 YFSETQ. The CDR3 extends over 15 amino acids. Losses at the gene ends were 4 bases for V and 5 bases for J; bases not matched to a gene: 7. Here the CDR3 reads CASSPAGGRNNEQFF. In DNA form, the CDR3 reads TGCGCCAGCAGCCCCGCGGGGGGGAGGAACAATGAGCAGTTCTTC.

This clone was counted a few times. The rearrangement links TRBV11-3 to TRBJ2-2; 7 bases map to TRBD1. V gave up 5 bases and J gave up 5 bases; unmatched junction bases: 5. CDR1 is SGHNT and CDR2 is YENEEA in the germline V gene. CDR3 length equals 14 residues. This chain's CDR3 is CASSPPQGTGELFF. CDR3 DNA sequence: TGTGCCAGCAGCCCGCCACAGGGGACCGGGGAGCTGTTTTTT.

The rearrangement uses TRBV4-1 and TRBJ2-5; 10 positions match TRBD2. After removal of 6 bases from V and 3 bases from J, the junction contained 7 bases not matched to a gene. Per the germline V gene, CDR1 is MGHRA and CDR2 is YSYEKL. The CDR3 runs 15 residues. This CDR3 reads CASSSGTSVKETQYF. In nucleotides, the CDR3 is TGCGCCAGCAGTTCCGGGACTAGCGTAAAAGAGACCCAGTACTTC.

This clone was recorded a few times. The chain combines TRBV16 with TRBJ2-1; D is tentatively TRBD1 or TRBD2 (5 bases each). Deletions cut 2 bases from V and 0 bases from J, with 14 bases between. This CDR3 spans 17 amino acids. Germline CDR1 and CDR2: KGHSY and FQNENV. The CDR3 spells CASSQTTGRSSYNEQFF. DNA of the CDR3: TGTGCCAGCAGCCAAACTACGGGACGTAGCTCCTACAATGAGCAGTTCTTC.

This clone was seen more than once but under ten times. The V and J genes are TRBV19 and TRBJ1-5; 12 bases line up with TRBD1. The CDR3 contains 19 residues. The V segment lost 2 bases and the J segment 0 bases; nucleotides outside the gene matches: 8. CDR1 LNHDA and CDR2 SQIVND come from the germline V gene (reference sequence). The CDR3 region is CASSIRGTGGAGSNQPQHF. The CDR3 bases are TGTGCCAGTAGTATACGCGGGACAGGGGGCGCGGGTAGCAATCAGCCCCAGCATTTT. Full variable domain (rest looked up from reference TRBV19 and TRBJ1-5): DGGITQSPKYLFRKEGQNVTLSCEQNLNHDAMYWYRQDPGQGLRLIYYSQIVNDFQKGDIAEGYSVSREKKESFPLTVTSAQKNPTAFYLCASSIRGTGGAGSNQPQHFGDGTRLSIL.

This chain joins TRBV12-5 and TRBJ1-6; no reliable D call. Trimming removed 6 bases at V and 13 bases at J, with 16 bases between. This CDR3 spans 13 amino acids. Germline assignment: CDR1 LGHNT and CDR2 FRNRAP. CDR3 coding DNA: TGTGCTAGTGGCCTGGACCTGGTTGGGCCCCTCCACTTT. This sequence encodes CASGLDLVGPLHF. The full variable domain, rest sourced from reference TRBV12-5 and TRBJ1-6, is DARVTQTPRHKVTEMGQEVTMRCQPILGHNTVFWYRQTMMQGLELLAYFRNRAPLDDSGMPKDRFSAEMPDATLATLKIQPSEPRDSAVYFCASGLDLVGPLHFGNGTRLTVT.

The CDR3 region is CASSTDRAEGPQHF. The CDR3 DNA reads TGTGCCAGCTCAACGGACAGGGCCGAAGGGCCCCAGCATTTT. The chain couples TRBV18 to TRBJ1-5, with 8 bases lining up with TRBD1. Germline V gene lookup returns CDR1 KGHSH and CDR2 LQKENI. CDR3 size: 14 residues. V dropped 5 bases and J dropped 9; count of bases not matched to a gene: 9.

This clone was picked up a small number of times. The gene calls are TRBV28 and TRBJ2-5, with D perhaps TRBD1 or TRBD2 (6 bases each). Trimming removed 8 bases from V and 3 bases from J, with 10 bases in between. There are 12 residues in the CDR3. Germline loops: CDR1 MDHEN, CDR2 SYDVKM. The CDR3 DNA reads TGTGCCAGCCGGGGGCGCAAAGAGACCCAGTACTTC. This encodes CASRGRKETQYF.

The chain carries TRBV14 and TRBJ1-4; the D is unclear. With 5 bases removed from V and 7 bases from J, the gap between germline ends came to 20 bases. The CDR3 is 16 amino acids. CDR1 is SGHDN and CDR2 is FVKESK in the germline V gene. CDR3 region: CASSFMYAGFSEKLFF. In DNA, the CDR3 is TGTGCCAGCAGCTTTATGTATGCCGGGTTCAGTGAAAAACTGTTTTTT.

The V gene is TRBV12-5, the J gene TRBJ1-4; D may be TRBD1 (5 bases). Per the germline V gene, CDR1 is LGHNT and CDR2 is FRNRAP. The CDR3 covers 15 residues. This chain's CDR3 is CASTNLEGFVQKLFF. The CDR3 nucleotides read TGTGCCAGCACCAACCTGGAGGGGTTTGTTCAAAAACTGTTTTTT.

The genes are TRBV9 and TRBJ1-4; unclear D gene. The CDR3 length is 14 residues. CDR1 and CDR2 (germline): SGDLS, YYNGEE. V was pared by 0 bases and J by 2 bases, with 5 bases between. CDR3 region: CASSVGRTNEKLFF. In DNA form, the CDR3 reads TGTGCCAGCAGCGTAGGCAGGACTAATGAAAAACTGTTTTTT.

This clone was seen many times. This chain links TRBV9 with TRBJ1-1; D not resolved. The CDR3 totals 12 residues. The V gene's germline CDR1 is SGDLS and CDR2 YYNGEE. The V end lost 5 bases, the J end lost 1 base, and 6 bases lay between the germline ends. In nucleotides, the CDR3 is TGTGCCAGCAGTGTACAGAACACTGAAGCTTTCTTT. It codes for CASSVQNTEAFF. The whole variable domain, remainder taken from reference TRBV9 and TRBJ1-1, is DSGVTQTPKHLITATGQRVTLRCSPRSGDLSVYWYQQSLDQGLQFLIQYYNGEERAKGNILERFSAQQFPDLHSELNLSSLELGDSALYFCASSVQNTEAFFGQGTRLTVV.

The sample holds a few counts of this clone. V usage is TRBV9 and J usage is TRBJ1-5; D unresolved. V lost 0 bases to trimming and J lost 2 bases, with 3 bases between them. CDR3 size: 13 residues. Germline assignment: CDR1 SGDLS and CDR2 YYNGEE. In DNA, the CDR3 is TGTGCCAGCAGCGTAGACGGCAATCAGCCCCAGCATTTT. The encoded protein is CASSVDGNQPQHF.

CDR3 nucleotides: TGTGCCAGCAGTTACCTGGCCGGGGCGGGTGATACGCAGTATTTT. Protein sequence: CASSYLAGAGDTQYF. This rearrangement joins TRBV6-8 to TRBJ2-3; the D gene could be TRBD1 or TRBD2 (5 bases each). The CDR3 is 15 amino acids. The germline CDR1 and CDR2 sequences are MNHGY and SAAAGT. V was trimmed by 2 bases and J by 6 bases, leaving 15 bases between them.

This clone was observed a few times. This chain links TRBV28 with TRBJ2-4, with 10 positions matching TRBD2. Unmatched junction bases numbered 4, after V lost 3 bases and J lost 8 bases. Germline V lookup: CDR1 MDHEN, CDR2 SYDVKM. The CDR3 extends over 14 amino acids. The CDR3 loop is CASSFSSGSDIQYF. Written as DNA, the CDR3 is TGTGCCAGCAGTTTTTCTAGCGGGAGCGACATTCAGTACTTC.

This clone was recorded a few times. The chain is built from TRBV9 and TRBJ2-3; maybe TRBD1 (6 bases). Germline V gene sequence: CDR1 SGDLS, CDR2 YYNGEE. The CDR3 has 19 amino acids. Between the trimmed V and J ends, which lost 0 bases and 4 bases, there was a span of 24 bases. The CDR3 DNA sequence: TGTGCCAGCAGCGTAGCTACTCGGTGGGTCTCAAAGGGGGCAGATACGCAGTATTTT. Protein sequence: CASSVATRWVSKGADTQYF.

This CDR3 reads CASSLGLAGGPSYEQYF. The CDR3 DNA sequence: TGCGCCAGCAGCCTGGGACTAGCGGGAGGGCCTTCCTACGAGCAGTACTTC. V is TRBV5-1 and J is TRBJ2-7, with 16 nucleotides matching TRBD2. V shed 4 bases, J shed 1 base, and the junction held 5 bases outside the gene matches. CDR1 SGHRS and CDR2 YFSETQ come from the germline V gene. This CDR3 has 17 residues.

The chain employs TRBV5-1 and TRBJ2-5; D gene ambiguous. Trimming pared 3 bases from V and 1 base from J, leaving 13 bases between. The CDR3 length is 15 residues. Germline-derived CDR1 and CDR2 are SGHRS and YFSETQ. CDR3 sequence (DNA): TGCGCCAGCAGCTCAAAACTCGACACCCAAGAGACCCAGTACTTC. It encodes CASSSKLDTQETQYF.

V is TRBV27 and J is TRBJ1-6, with a possible D match to TRBD1 (6 bases). V was shortened by 6 bases and J by 7 bases, with 16 bases between the two germline ends. Germline V gives CDR1 MNHEY, CDR2 SMNVEV (reference sequence). The length of the CDR3 is 15 residues. The CDR3 DNA is TGTGCCAGCAGCACCTACGACACAGGGAATTCACCCCTCCACTTT. Amino acids: CASSTYDTGNSPLHF.

V gene TRBV28 combines with J gene TRBJ1-5; D remains unclear. The V gene's germline CDR1 is MDHEN and CDR2 SYDVKM. This CDR3 is built from 14 residues. V dropped 6 bases and J dropped 9 bases, with 18 bases sitting between them. The CDR3 region is CASRDVAVEGPQHF. CDR3 in DNA: TGTGCCAGCAGAGACGTTGCCGTCGAGGGGCCCCAGCATTTT.

The chain links TRBV28 to TRBJ2-5, with D hard to call. The V and J ends lost 5 bases and 0 bases respectively, with 4 bases between them. The CDR3 covers 12 residues. Germline V gene lookup returns CDR1 MDHEN and CDR2 SYDVKM. CDR3 residues: CASSPYQETQYF. The CDR3 nucleotides read TGTGCCAGCAGTCCATACCAAGAGACCCAGTACTTC.

This clone was counted a few times. The chain has TRBV19 and TRBJ2-7; no definite D call. The CDR3 length is 11 residues. CDR1 and CDR2 from the germline V gene are LNHDA and SQIVND (reference sequence). The germline V and J ends were trimmed by 5 bases and 3 bases, with 5 bases remaining between them. The CDR3, as DNA: TGTGCCAGTAGTCCCGGCTACGAGCAGTACTTC. This codes for CASSPGYEQYF.

The chain recombines TRBV6-8 with TRBJ2-1; 8 bases map to TRBD1. The length of the CDR3 is 14 residues. Trimming removed 6 bases from V and 3 bases from J; junction bases left unmatched: 4. CDR1 MNHGY and CDR2 SAAAGT come from the germline V gene. CDR3 coding DNA: TGTGCCAGCAGGACAGGGGAATACTACAATGAGCAGTTCTTC. Its translation: CASRTGEYYNEQFF.

The gene calls are TRBV29-1 and TRBJ1-1, with D uncertain. CDR1 is SQVTM and CDR2 is ANQGSEA in the germline V gene. The CDR3 has 13 amino acids. Between the trimmed V and J ends, which lost 7 bases and 1 base, there was a span of 13 bases. The CDR3 region has the DNA TGCAGCGCCCAAGGAGCTGGGAACACTGAAGCTTTCTTT. It translates to CSAQGAGNTEAFF.

In this sample, this clone turned up a few times. The chain joins TRBV6-8 to TRBJ1-1, with TRBD1 matching 8 bases. Germline assignment: CDR1 MNHGY and CDR2 SAAAGT. The length of the CDR3 is 14 residues. V dropped 5 bases and J dropped 1; count of bases not matched to a gene: 3. CDR3 amino acids: CASSRTGPNTEAFF. CDR3 nucleotide sequence: TGTGCCAGCAGTAGGACAGGGCCGAACACTGAAGCTTTCTTT.

A remark on this clone: Other DNA sequences in this specimen translate into the identical CDR3. The V call is TRBV19, the J call TRBJ1-1; D unclear. Germline V CDR1 and CDR2: LNHDA, SQIVND (reference sequence). This CDR3 spans 14 amino acids. CDR3 nucleotide sequence: TGTGCATCCCGGGTGGAGGGAGGTGGAACTGAAGCTTTCTTT. Protein: CASRVEGGGTEAFF.